This entry is about one TCR beta chain. Its antigen remains unknown. The V gene end was trimmed by 5 bases and the J gene end by 7 bases; junction bases not matched to a gene: 8. CDR1 SGHNT and CDR2 YENEEA come from the germline V gene. The CDR3 totals 15 residues. The data were taken from a study of T cell responses to AZD1222 COVID-19 vaccine. Sequencing used immunoSEQ multiplex PCR; TCRdb keeps in-frame clones, though not all of them. The table shows around 44,000 clones, with just over 85% occurring only once. Study-wide points: Donors skewed white British and female; clonal diversity was possibly underestimated. Repertoires were collected only later (after the peak T cell response had occurred). Unmutated variant regions are reportedly the target of nearly half of TCRs that are spike-specific.

The genes are TRBV11-3 and TRBJ2-1; 10 bases line up with TRBD2. This receptor was identified in an adult who received the AZD1222 COVID-19 vaccine. The sequencing used peripheral blood, collected 28 days after the second AZD1222 dose. The CDR3 region is CASSAPHSGRNEQFF. The CDR3, as DNA: TGTGCCAGCAGCGCACCGCATAGCGGGAGGAATGAGCAGTTCTTC.